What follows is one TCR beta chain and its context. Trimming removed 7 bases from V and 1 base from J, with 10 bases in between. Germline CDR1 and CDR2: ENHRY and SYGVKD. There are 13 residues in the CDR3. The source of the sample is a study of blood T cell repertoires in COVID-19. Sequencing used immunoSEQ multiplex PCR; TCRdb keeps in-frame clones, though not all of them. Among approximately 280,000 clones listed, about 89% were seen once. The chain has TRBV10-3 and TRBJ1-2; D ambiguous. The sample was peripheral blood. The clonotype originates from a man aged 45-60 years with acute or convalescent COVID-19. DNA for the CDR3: TGTGCCATCACCCCTAGTGATAACTATGGCTACACCTTC. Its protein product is CAITPSDNYGYTF.